The rows below give T cell receptor beta chains drawn from one sample of a study of blood T cells in healthy people across ages. TCRdb reanalysed the 5' RACE reads using MiXCR and keeps one entry per CDR3 protein. The table lists 750,000 or so distinct CDR3 sequences, more than 20% of them singletons, with under 10% in the top ten. These data were also filed under a second study, of T cells of mothers and their children.

What was sequenced was blood. Receptor source: a boy aged 5-17 years in good health. Each CDR3 is given with its conserved first and last residue. D genes are given only for firm matches. Clone size is given for some rows only: seen once, a few or many times, or a class if the clone is expanded.

v_call: TRBV18; d_call: -; clone_size: many; j_call: TRBJ2-7; cdr3_aa: CASSPTDYEQYF; cdr3_nt: TGTGCCAGCTCACCGACCGACTACGAGCAGTACTTC
v_call: TRBV6-6; d_call: -; clone_size: -; j_call: TRBJ2-5; cdr3_aa: CASSYSEGALTETQYF; cdr3_nt: TGTGCCAGCAGTTACTCCGAGGGCGCGTTGACAGAGACCCAGTACTTC
v_call: TRBV7-2; d_call: -; clone_size: -; j_call: TRBJ2-1; cdr3_aa: CASSRPREEQFF; cdr3_nt: TGTGCCAGCAGCCGGCCGAGGGAAGAGCAGTTCTTC
v_call: TRBV29-1; d_call: -; clone_size: once; j_call: TRBJ1-1; cdr3_aa: CSVSRPTEAFF; cdr3_nt: TGCAGCGTTAGTCGCCCCACTGAAGCTTTCTTT
v_call: TRBV7-3; d_call: TRBD2; clone_size: once; j_call: TRBJ2-7; cdr3_aa: CASSPGTSWEQYF; cdr3_nt: TGTGCCAGCAGCCCGGGGACTAGCTGGGAGCAGTACTTC
v_call: TRBV29-1; d_call: -; clone_size: -; j_call: TRBJ1-4; cdr3_aa: CSVEQTDNEKLFF; cdr3_nt: TGCAGCGTTGAACAGACAGATAATGAAAAACTGTTTTTT
v_call: TRBV12-3/TRBV12-4; d_call: -; clone_size: few; j_call: TRBJ2-7; cdr3_aa: CASSLYSGVYEQYF; cdr3_nt: TGTGCCAGCAGTTTATATTCCGGGGTCTACGAGCAGTACTTC
v_call: TRBV7-9; d_call: TRBD2; clone_size: -; j_call: TRBJ2-7; cdr3_aa: CASSSETSGSYEQYF; cdr3_nt: TGTGCCAGCAGTTCCGAGACTAGCGGTAGCTACGAGCAGTACTTC
v_call: TRBV29-1; d_call: -; clone_size: -; j_call: TRBJ1-3; cdr3_aa: CSVPGSGNTIYF; cdr3_nt: TGCAGCGTTCCCGGGTCAGGAAACACCATATATTTT
v_call: TRBV7-9; d_call: -; clone_size: -; j_call: TRBJ2-2; cdr3_aa: CASSPTPGTGELFF; cdr3_nt: TGTGCCAGCAGCCCAACGCCCGGAACCGGGGAGCTGTTTTTT
v_call: TRBV12-3/TRBV12-4; d_call: -; clone_size: -; j_call: TRBJ2-7; cdr3_aa: CASRSGQGGYEQYF; cdr3_nt: TGTGCCAGCAGGAGTGGGCAGGGGGGTTACGAGCAGTACTTC
v_call: TRBV15; d_call: -; clone_size: -; j_call: TRBJ2-1; cdr3_aa: CATSTDSYNEQFF; cdr3_nt: TGTGCCACCAGCACAGACAGTTACAATGAGCAGTTCTTC
v_call: TRBV12-5; d_call: -; clone_size: few; j_call: TRBJ2-1; cdr3_aa: CASGLAGGGYEQFF; cdr3_nt: TGTGCTAGTGGTTTGGCCGGCGGAGGGTATGAGCAGTTCTTC
v_call: TRBV24-1; d_call: -; clone_size: few; j_call: TRBJ2-3; cdr3_aa: CATSEVPTDTQYF; cdr3_nt: TGTGCCACCAGTGAGGTCCCTACAGATACGCAGTATTTT
v_call: TRBV27; d_call: -; clone_size: few; j_call: TRBJ1-4; cdr3_aa: CASSVETNEKLFF; cdr3_nt: TGTGCCAGCAGTGTGGAAACTAATGAAAAACTGTTTTTT
v_call: TRBV5-5; d_call: TRBD2; clone_size: -; j_call: TRBJ2-1; cdr3_aa: CASSLAQLAVYNEQFF; cdr3_nt: TGTGCCAGCAGCTTGGCCCAACTAGCGGTCTACAATGAGCAGTTCTTC
v_call: TRBV28; d_call: TRBD1; clone_size: -; j_call: TRBJ2-7; cdr3_aa: CATTGGLNEQYF; cdr3_nt: TGTGCTACCACAGGGGGCTTAAACGAGCAGTACTTC
v_call: TRBV12-3/TRBV12-4; d_call: TRBD1; clone_size: -; j_call: TRBJ2-3; cdr3_aa: CASSFGTGTDTQYF; cdr3_nt: TGTGCCAGCAGTTTCGGGACAGGCACAGATACGCAGTATTTT
v_call: TRBV20-1; d_call: -; clone_size: -; j_call: TRBJ2-7; cdr3_aa: CSASDSARYEQYF; cdr3_nt: TGCAGTGCTTCGGACAGCGCCCGCTACGAGCAGTACTTC
v_call: TRBV3-1; d_call: -; clone_size: few; j_call: TRBJ2-5; cdr3_aa: CASSLIRDPDGTQYF; cdr3_nt: TGTGCCAGCAGCTTGATTCGCGACCCCGACGGGACCCAGTACTTC
v_call: TRBV7-8; d_call: TRBD1; clone_size: -; j_call: TRBJ2-2; cdr3_aa: CASSLTGRRPAGELFF; cdr3_nt: TGTGCCAGCAGCTTGACAGGGCGACGCCCGGCCGGGGAGCTGTTTTTT
v_call: TRBV15; d_call: -; clone_size: few; j_call: TRBJ2-5; cdr3_aa: CATSRSPAETQYF; cdr3_nt: TGTGCCACCAGCAGGAGCCCCGCGGAGACCCAGTACTTC
v_call: TRBV14; d_call: -; clone_size: few; j_call: TRBJ1-1; cdr3_aa: CASSPMEALGSTEAFF; cdr3_nt: TGTGCCAGCAGCCCAATGGAGGCCCTCGGAAGCACTGAAGCTTTCTTT
v_call: TRBV7-9; d_call: -; clone_size: -; j_call: TRBJ2-5; cdr3_aa: CASSFMLETQYF; cdr3_nt: TGTGCCAGCAGCTTTATGTTGGAGACCCAGTACTTC
v_call: TRBV18; d_call: TRBD2; clone_size: -; j_call: TRBJ2-7; cdr3_aa: CASSPIIRGGKTNEQYF; cdr3_nt: TGTGCCAGCTCCCCAATTATCCGGGGAGGGAAGACAAACGAGCAGTACTTC
v_call: TRBV6-6; d_call: TRBD2; clone_size: -; j_call: TRBJ2-5; cdr3_aa: CASRLRGVQETQYF; cdr3_nt: TGTGCCAGCAGACTACGGGGGGTCCAAGAGACCCAGTACTTC
v_call: TRBV5-1; d_call: -; clone_size: -; j_call: TRBJ1-5; cdr3_aa: CASSLAGDGLQPQHF; cdr3_nt: TGCGCCAGCAGCTTGGCAGGGGATGGCTTGCAGCCCCAGCATTTT
v_call: TRBV28; d_call: TRBD1; clone_size: -; j_call: TRBJ1-2; cdr3_aa: CASTTGGYGYTF; cdr3_nt: TGTGCCAGCACCACAGGGGGTTATGGCTACACCTTC
v_call: TRBV20-1; d_call: -; clone_size: few; j_call: TRBJ2-5; cdr3_aa: CSALEQGETQYF; cdr3_nt: TGCAGTGCTCTTGAACAGGGAGAGACCCAGTACTTC
v_call: TRBV6-5; d_call: TRBD2; clone_size: -; j_call: TRBJ2-7; cdr3_aa: CASSYRTSEAYEQYF; cdr3_nt: TGTGCCAGCAGTTACCGGACTAGCGAAGCCTACGAGCAGTACTTC
v_call: TRBV29-1; d_call: TRBD1; clone_size: few; j_call: TRBJ2-7; cdr3_aa: CSVGDRDLYEQYF; cdr3_nt: TGCAGCGTTGGGGACAGGGACCTTTACGAGCAGTACTTC
v_call: TRBV29-1; d_call: -; clone_size: -; j_call: TRBJ2-7; cdr3_aa: CSVVLPFYERYF; cdr3_nt: TGCAGCGTTGTACTTCCTTTCTACGAGCGGTACTTC
v_call: TRBV5-1; d_call: -; clone_size: -; j_call: TRBJ2-7; cdr3_aa: CASSLDGRDEQYF; cdr3_nt: TGCGCCAGCAGCCTGGACGGTCGAGACGAGCAGTACTTC
v_call: TRBV7-2; d_call: -; clone_size: few; j_call: TRBJ1-5; cdr3_aa: CASSRINQPQHF; cdr3_nt: TGTGCCAGCAGCAGGATCAATCAGCCCCAGCATTTT
v_call: TRBV12-3/TRBV12-4; d_call: TRBD2; clone_size: -; j_call: TRBJ2-1; cdr3_aa: CASSSGLAGDPEQFF; cdr3_nt: TGTGCCAGCAGTTCGGGACTAGCGGGAGATCCTGAGCAGTTCTTC
v_call: TRBV6-1; d_call: -; clone_size: -; j_call: TRBJ2-7; cdr3_aa: CASTRIEQYF; cdr3_nt: TGTGCCAGCACGAGGATCGAGCAGTACTTC
v_call: TRBV27; d_call: TRBD1; clone_size: -; j_call: TRBJ2-2; cdr3_aa: CASSVTGSPGELFF; cdr3_nt: TGTGCCAGCAGCGTGACAGGGTCCCCCGGGGAGCTGTTTTTT
v_call: TRBV12-3/TRBV12-4; d_call: -; clone_size: -; j_call: TRBJ1-5; cdr3_aa: CASALTGSQPQHF; cdr3_nt: TGTGCCAGCGCCCTCACCGGGAGTCAGCCCCAGCATTTT
v_call: TRBV7-2; d_call: -; clone_size: many; j_call: TRBJ2-7; cdr3_aa: CASSGDFYEQYF; cdr3_nt: TGTGCCAGCAGCGGGGACTTTTACGAGCAGTACTTC
v_call: TRBV29-1; d_call: -; clone_size: -; j_call: TRBJ2-7; cdr3_aa: CSVQGTAYEQYF; cdr3_nt: TGCAGCGTCCAGGGTACAGCCTACGAGCAGTACTTC
v_call: TRBV20-1; d_call: -; clone_size: many; j_call: TRBJ2-6; cdr3_aa: CSARDDTGANVLTF; cdr3_nt: TGCAGTGCTAGAGATGACACTGGGGCCAACGTCCTGACTTTC
v_call: TRBV12-3/TRBV12-4; d_call: -; clone_size: -; j_call: TRBJ2-2; cdr3_aa: CASSFARSNTGELFF; cdr3_nt: TGTGCCAGCAGTTTTGCGCGTTCGAACACCGGGGAGCTGTTTTTT
v_call: TRBV28; d_call: -; clone_size: few; j_call: TRBJ2-2; cdr3_aa: CASSPTWTEFHTGELFF; cdr3_nt: TGTGCCAGCAGCCCTACCTGGACAGAGTTTCACACCGGGGAGCTGTTTTTT
v_call: TRBV29-1; d_call: TRBD1; clone_size: -; j_call: TRBJ2-2; cdr3_aa: CSVTGSGELFF; cdr3_nt: TGCAGCGTGACAGGGTCCGGGGAGCTGTTTTTT
v_call: TRBV28; d_call: -; clone_size: -; j_call: TRBJ2-5; cdr3_aa: CASSLRGTVQETQYF; cdr3_nt: TGTGCCAGCAGTTTACGCGGGACAGTACAAGAGACCCAGTACTTC
v_call: TRBV7-3; d_call: -; clone_size: -; j_call: TRBJ2-5; cdr3_aa: CASSLYGRVEQYF; cdr3_nt: TGTGCCAGCAGCTTGTATGGCAGGGTGGAGCAGTACTTC
v_call: TRBV6-1; d_call: -; clone_size: few; j_call: TRBJ2-7; cdr3_aa: CASSEIGYEQYF; cdr3_nt: TGTGCCAGCAGTGAAATCGGGTACGAGCAGTACTTC
v_call: TRBV6-5; d_call: -; clone_size: many; j_call: TRBJ2-3; cdr3_aa: CASSYAAGTDTQYF; cdr3_nt: TGTGCCAGCAGTTACGCTGCAGGGACAGATACGCAGTATTTT